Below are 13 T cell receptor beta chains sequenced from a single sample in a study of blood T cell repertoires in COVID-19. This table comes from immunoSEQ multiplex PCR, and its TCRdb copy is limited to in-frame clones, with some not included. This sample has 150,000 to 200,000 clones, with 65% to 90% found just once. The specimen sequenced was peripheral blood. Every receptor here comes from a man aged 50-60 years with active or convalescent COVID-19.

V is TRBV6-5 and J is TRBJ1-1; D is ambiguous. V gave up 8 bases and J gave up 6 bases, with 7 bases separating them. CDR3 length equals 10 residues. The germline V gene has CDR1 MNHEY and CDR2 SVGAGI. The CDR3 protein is CASRSSEAFF. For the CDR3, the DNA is TGTGCCAGCCGTTCCTCTGAAGCTTTCTTT.

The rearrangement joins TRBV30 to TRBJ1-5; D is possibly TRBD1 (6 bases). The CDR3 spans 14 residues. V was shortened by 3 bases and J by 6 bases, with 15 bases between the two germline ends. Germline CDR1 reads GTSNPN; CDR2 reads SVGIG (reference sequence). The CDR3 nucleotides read TGTGCCTGGAGGGAAACAGGGATATTTCAGCCCCAGCATTTT. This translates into CAWRETGIFQPQHF.

CDR3 sequence reads: CASSIWPGGGETQYF. The CDR3 bases are TGTGCCAGCTCAATTTGGCCAGGGGGAGGAGAGACCCAGTACTTC. This chain connects TRBV18 to TRBJ2-5; tentatively, D is TRBD1 (7 bases). CDR1 is KGHSH and CDR2 is LQKENI in the germline V gene. The CDR3 runs 15 residues. Trimming cost V 5 bases and J 4 bases, with 17 bases left between them.

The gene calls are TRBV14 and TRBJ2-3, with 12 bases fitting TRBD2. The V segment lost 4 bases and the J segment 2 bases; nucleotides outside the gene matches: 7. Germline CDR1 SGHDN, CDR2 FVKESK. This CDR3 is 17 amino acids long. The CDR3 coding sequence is TGTGCCAGCAGCCGAGGACTAGCGGGGTTCTACACAGATACGCAGTATTTT. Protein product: CASSRGLAGFYTDTQYF. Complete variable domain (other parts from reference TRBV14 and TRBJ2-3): EAGVTQFPSHSVIEKGQTVTLRCDPISGHDNLYWYRRVMGKEIKFLLHFVKESKQDESGMPNNRFLAERTGGTYSTLKVQPAELEDSGVYFCASSRGLAGFYTDTQYFGPGTRLTVL.

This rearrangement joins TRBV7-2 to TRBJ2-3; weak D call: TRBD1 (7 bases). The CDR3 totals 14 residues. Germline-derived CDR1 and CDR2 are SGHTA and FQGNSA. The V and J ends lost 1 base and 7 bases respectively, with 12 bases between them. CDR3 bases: TGTGCCAGCAGCTTAGGTCAGGGGGGTTATACGCAGTATTTT. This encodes CASSLGQGGYTQYF.

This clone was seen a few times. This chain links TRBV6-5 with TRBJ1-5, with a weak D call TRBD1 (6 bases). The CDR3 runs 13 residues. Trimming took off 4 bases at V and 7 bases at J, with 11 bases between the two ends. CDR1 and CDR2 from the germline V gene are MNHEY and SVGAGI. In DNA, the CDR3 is TGTGCCAGCAGTTCAGGGGCGAGACAGCCCCAGCATTTT. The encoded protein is CASSSGARQPQHF.

The CDR3 protein is CASSMTGNTGELFF. CDR3 DNA sequence: TGTGCCAGTAGCATGACAGGGAACACCGGGGAGCTGTTTTTT. The chain links TRBV19 to TRBJ2-2, with a weak D call TRBD1 (6 bases). The CDR3 has 14 residues. Trimming shortened V by 6 bases and J by 1 base, and 9 bases separated the two germline ends. Germline CDR1 reads LNHDA; CDR2 reads SQIVND (reference sequence).

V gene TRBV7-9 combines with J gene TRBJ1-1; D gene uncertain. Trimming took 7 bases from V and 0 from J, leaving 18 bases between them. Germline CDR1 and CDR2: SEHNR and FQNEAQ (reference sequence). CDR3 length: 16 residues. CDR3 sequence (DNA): TGTGCCAGCAACCCCTTGCGCGGAACCATGAACACTGAAGCTTTCTTT. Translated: CASNPLRGTMNTEAFF.

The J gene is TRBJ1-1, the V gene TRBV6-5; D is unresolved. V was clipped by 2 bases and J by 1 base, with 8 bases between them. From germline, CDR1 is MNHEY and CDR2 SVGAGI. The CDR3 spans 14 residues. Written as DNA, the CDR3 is TGTGCCAGCAGTTACACGGGGTCGAACACTGAAGCTTTCTTT. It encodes CASSYTGSNTEAFF.

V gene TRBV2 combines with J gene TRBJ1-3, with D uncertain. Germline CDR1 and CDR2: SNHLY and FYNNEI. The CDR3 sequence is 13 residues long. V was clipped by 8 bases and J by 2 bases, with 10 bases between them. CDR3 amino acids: CASREAAGNTIYF. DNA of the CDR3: TGTGCCAGCCGGGAGGCTGCTGGAAACACCATATATTTT.

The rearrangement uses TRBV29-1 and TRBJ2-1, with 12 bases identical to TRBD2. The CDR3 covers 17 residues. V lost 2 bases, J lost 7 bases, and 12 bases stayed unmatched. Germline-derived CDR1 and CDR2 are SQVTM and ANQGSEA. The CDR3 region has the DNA TGCAGCGTTGAAAAGACGCTAGCGGGGGGGGTAAGAAATGAGCAGTTCTTC. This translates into CSVEKTLAGGVRNEQFF.

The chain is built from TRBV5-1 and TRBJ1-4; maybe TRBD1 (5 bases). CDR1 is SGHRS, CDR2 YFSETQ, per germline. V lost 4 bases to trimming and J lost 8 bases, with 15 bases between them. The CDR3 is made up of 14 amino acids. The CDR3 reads CASSLDSVGEKLFF. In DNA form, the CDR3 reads TGCGCCAGCAGCCTAGACAGTGTGGGAGAAAAACTGTTTTTT.

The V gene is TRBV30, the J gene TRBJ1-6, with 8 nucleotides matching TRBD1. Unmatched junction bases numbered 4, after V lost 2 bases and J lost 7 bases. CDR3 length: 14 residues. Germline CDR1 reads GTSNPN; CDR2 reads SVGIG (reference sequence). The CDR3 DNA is TGTGCCTGGAGTAAAGGACAGGGAAATTCACCCCTCCACTTT. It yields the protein CAWSKGQGNSPLHF. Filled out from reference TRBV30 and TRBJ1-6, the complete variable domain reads SQTIHQWPATLVQPVGSPLSLECTVEGTSNPNLYWYRQAAGRGLQLLFYSVGIGQISSEVPQNLSASRPQDRQFILSSKKLLLSDSGFYLCAWSKGQGNSPLHFGNGTRLTVT.